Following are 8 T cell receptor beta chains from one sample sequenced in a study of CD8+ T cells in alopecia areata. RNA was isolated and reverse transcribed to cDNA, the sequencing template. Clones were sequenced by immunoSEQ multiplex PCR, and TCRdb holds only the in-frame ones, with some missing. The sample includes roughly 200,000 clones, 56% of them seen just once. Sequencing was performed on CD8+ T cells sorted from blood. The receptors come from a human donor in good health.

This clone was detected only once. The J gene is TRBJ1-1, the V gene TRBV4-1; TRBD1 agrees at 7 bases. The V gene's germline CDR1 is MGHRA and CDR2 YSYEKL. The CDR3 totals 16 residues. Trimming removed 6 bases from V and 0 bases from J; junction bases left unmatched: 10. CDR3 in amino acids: CASRGGTVNMNTEAFF. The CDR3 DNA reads TGCGCCAGCAGAGGGGGGACAGTAAATATGAACACTGAAGCTTTCTTT.

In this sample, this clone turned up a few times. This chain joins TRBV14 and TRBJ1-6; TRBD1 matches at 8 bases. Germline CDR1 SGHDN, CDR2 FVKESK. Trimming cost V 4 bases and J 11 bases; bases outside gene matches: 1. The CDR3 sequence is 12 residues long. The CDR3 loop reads CASSRQGPPLHF. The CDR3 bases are TGTGCCAGCAGCCGACAGGGGCCACCCCTCCACTTT.

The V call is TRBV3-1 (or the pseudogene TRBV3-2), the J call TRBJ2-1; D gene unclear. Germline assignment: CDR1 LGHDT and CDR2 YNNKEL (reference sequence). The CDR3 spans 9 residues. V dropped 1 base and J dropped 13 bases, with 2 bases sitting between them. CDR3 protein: CASSQVQFF. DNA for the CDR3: TGTGCCAGCAGCCAAGTACAGTTCTTC.

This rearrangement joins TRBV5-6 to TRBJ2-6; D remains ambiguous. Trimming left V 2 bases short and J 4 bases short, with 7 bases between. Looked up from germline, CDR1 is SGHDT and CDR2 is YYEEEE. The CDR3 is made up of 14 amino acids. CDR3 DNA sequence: TGTGCCAGCAGCTTTGGGCCAGGGGCCAACGTCCTGACTTTC. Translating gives CASSFGPGANVLTF.

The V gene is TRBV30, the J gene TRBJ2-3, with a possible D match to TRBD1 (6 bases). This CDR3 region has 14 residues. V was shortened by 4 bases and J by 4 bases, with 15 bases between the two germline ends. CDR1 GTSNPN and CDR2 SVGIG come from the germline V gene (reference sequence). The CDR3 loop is CAWKLGGDADTQYF. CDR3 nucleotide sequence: TGTGCCTGGAAATTAGGGGGAGACGCAGATACGCAGTATTTT.

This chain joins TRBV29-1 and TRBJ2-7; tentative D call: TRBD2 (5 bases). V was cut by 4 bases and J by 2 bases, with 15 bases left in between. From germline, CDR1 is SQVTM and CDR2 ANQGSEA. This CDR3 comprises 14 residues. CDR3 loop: CSVADGKGTYEQYF. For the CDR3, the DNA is TGCAGCGTTGCGGACGGGAAGGGCACCTACGAGCAGTACTTC.

The CDR3 reads CASSPTPASYEQYF. The DNA of the CDR3 is TGTGCCAGCAGCCCTACCCCAGCCTCCTACGAGCAGTACTTC. The chain has TRBV9 and TRBJ2-7; D not certain. The V and J ends lost 4 bases and 0 bases respectively, with 11 bases between them. Germline assignment: CDR1 SGDLS and CDR2 YYNGEE. The CDR3 contains 14 residues.

In DNA form, the CDR3 reads TGCGCCAGCAGCTTGAGGGGACATGGGAGCTCCTATAATTCACCCCTCCACTTT. The encoded protein is CASSLRGHGSSYNSPLHF. The chain carries TRBV5-1 and TRBJ1-6, with TRBD1 as a possible D gene (6 bases). This CDR3 has 18 amino acids. V lost 1 base and J 0 bases, leaving 14 bases between the germline ends. Germline V gene lookup returns CDR1 SGHRS and CDR2 YFSETQ.